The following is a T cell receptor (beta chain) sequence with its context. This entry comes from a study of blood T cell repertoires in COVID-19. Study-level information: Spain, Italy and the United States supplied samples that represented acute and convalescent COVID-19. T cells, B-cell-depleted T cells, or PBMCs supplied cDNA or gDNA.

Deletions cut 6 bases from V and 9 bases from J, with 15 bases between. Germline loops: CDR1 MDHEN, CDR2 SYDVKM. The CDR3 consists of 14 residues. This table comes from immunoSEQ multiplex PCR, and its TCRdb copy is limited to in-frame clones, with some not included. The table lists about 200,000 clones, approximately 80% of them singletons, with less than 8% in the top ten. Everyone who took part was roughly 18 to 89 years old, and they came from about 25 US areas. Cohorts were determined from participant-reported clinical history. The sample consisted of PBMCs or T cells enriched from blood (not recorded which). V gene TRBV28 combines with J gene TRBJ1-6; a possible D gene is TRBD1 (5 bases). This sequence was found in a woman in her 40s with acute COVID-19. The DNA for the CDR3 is TGTGCCAGCAGATTCGGGGGAGAAGGTTCACCCCTCCACTTT. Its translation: CASRFGGEGSPLHF.